This TCR beta chain was sequenced in a study of T-cell reconstitution after alpha-beta-depleted transplantation in children (dated by TCRdb to the mid-2010s). Background on the whole study: The study quantitatively tracked T-cell immune reconstitution after TCRalphabeta/CD19-depleted allogeneic hematopoietic cell transplantation in children using TCR repertoire profiling. What the work shows at the level of the full study, not this receptor alone: Apparently early alphabetaT-cell count recovery about two months after transplant reportedly relied on only several hundred rapidly expanded clones derived from non-depleted graft cells. Over the following months the frequencies of hyperexpanded clones went down, and after one year T-cell counts and TCRbeta diversity were mostly credited to newly produced T cells. The high TCRbeta diversity at day 60 in some patients was ascribed to recipient T cells and intrathymic progenitors that had survived conditioning.

The protocol used for the library was PCR. For sequencing, an Illumina HiSeq 2500 was employed. Molecular barcoding was employed in the preparation of TCR libraries, with unique molecular identifiers being used to normalize TCRbeta repertoire quantification. TCRdb trimmed the raw reads at Q25, called clones with MiXCR and kept productive beta chains. Every CDR3 protein is listed once, alongside the most common genes and DNA of its rows. The table for this sample lists hundreds of thousands of distinct CDR3 sequences; approximately 8% of them were counted only once. The ten largest clones represent 5% to 7% of the sample. The treatment or condition label here, explained by the study, means: allogeneic hematopoietic cell transplantation with graft depleted of TCRalphabeta T cells and CD19 B cells. The children who served as transplant recipients had been given grafts of TCRalphabeta/CD19-depleted allogeneic hematopoietic cells.

The germline V gene encodes CDR1 DFQATT and CDR2 SNEGSKA (reference sequence). Unmatched junction bases come to 8, with V trimmed by 5 bases and J by 2 bases. Measured from the cysteine to the phenylalanine, the CDR3 is 14 residues long. The only DNA kept is the CDR3, 42 bases in frame from the first base. Many counts were recorded for this clonotype. Its antigen target is currently unknown. Base quality data are lacking; no much larger clone is found one base away. This clonotype originated in a male patient under 18 who had a stem cell transplant for acute lymphoblastic leukemia, so the T cells may come from the graft donor. The input for sequencing was PBMCs, mostly from graft donor cells, taken 180 days after TCRalphabeta/CD19-depleted stem cell transplant. The chain is assembled from TRBV20-1 and TRBJ1-2; 7 junctional bases match TRBD1. In nucleotide form, the sequence is TGCAGTGCTGACCGAACGACAGGGAACTATGGCTACACCTTC. This yields the protein CSADRTTGNYGYTF.